The clone carrying this TCR beta chain was seen at least ten times. Its specificity is not known. This sample stems from a study of T cells in Graves' hyperthyroidism and ophthalmopathy. Study observations and caveats: Among thyroid clonotypes expanded above 0.001, most also appeared in blood.

Patients counted as stable if ophthalmopathy did not develop within 18 months. Hyperthyroidism in the patients, aged 18 to 65, was newly diagnosed and under 2 months in duration. The investigators amplified TCR beta CDR3 regions from RNA transcripts. The primer set for the first-round RT-PCR of the TCR CDR3 was HTBI. TCRdb recomputed calls from the multiplex PCR reads with MiXCR, one row per CDR3 protein. Among approximately 510,000 distinct CDR3 sequences listed, around 20% were seen once. V trimming: 8 bases; J trimming: 2 bases; junction bases outside the gene matches: 8. CDR1 is SGHVS, CDR2 FNYEAQ, per germline. CDR3 size: 14 residues.

The material sequenced was blood. The receptor was derived from a man aged 18 to 35 with Graves' hyperthyroidism. The V gene is TRBV7-6, the J gene TRBJ1-1; 7 positions match TRBD1. The CDR3 reads CASSTGTFNTEAFF. DNA for the CDR3: TGTGCCAGCTCGACAGGGACATTTAACACTGAAGCTTTCTTT. Full variable domain (rest looked up from reference TRBV7-6 and TRBJ1-1): GAGVSQSPRYKVTKRGQDVALRCDPISGHVSLYWYRQALGQGPEFLTYFNYEAQQDKSGLPNDRFSAERPEGSISTLTIQRTEQRDSAMYRCASSTGTFNTEAFFGQGTRLTVV.